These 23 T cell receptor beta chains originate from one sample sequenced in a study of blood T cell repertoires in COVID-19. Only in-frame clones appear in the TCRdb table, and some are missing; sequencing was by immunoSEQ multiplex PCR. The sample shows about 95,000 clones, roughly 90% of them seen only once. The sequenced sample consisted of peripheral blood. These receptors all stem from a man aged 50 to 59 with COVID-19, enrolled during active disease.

The CDR3 nucleotides read TGTGCCAGCAGCCAAGAACTAGTACAGACCTCTGGAAACACCATATATTTT. Translation: CASSQELVQTSGNTIYF. The genes are TRBV4-2 and TRBJ1-3; D uncertain. The CDR3 loop spans 17 amino acids. With 0 bases removed from V and 0 bases from J, the gap between germline ends came to 12 bases. Looked up from germline, CDR1 is LGHNA and CDR2 is YNFKEQ.

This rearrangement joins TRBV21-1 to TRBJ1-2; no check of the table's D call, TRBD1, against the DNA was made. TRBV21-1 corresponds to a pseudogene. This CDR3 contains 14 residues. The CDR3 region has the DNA TGTGCCAGCAGCTTTCGACAGAAGGACTATGGCTACACCTTC. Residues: CASSFRQKDYGYTF.

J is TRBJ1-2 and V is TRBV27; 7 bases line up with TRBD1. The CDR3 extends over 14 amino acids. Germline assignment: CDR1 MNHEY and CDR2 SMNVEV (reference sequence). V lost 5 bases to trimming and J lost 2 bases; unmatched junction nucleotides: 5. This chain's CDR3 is CASSTHRGNYGYTF. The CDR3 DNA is TGTGCCAGCAGTACCCACAGGGGAAACTATGGCTACACCTTC.

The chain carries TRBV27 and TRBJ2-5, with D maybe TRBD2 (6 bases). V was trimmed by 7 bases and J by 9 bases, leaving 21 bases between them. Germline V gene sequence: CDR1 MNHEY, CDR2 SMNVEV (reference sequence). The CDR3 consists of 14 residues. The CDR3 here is CASTKRWRPGAQYF. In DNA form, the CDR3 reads TGTGCCAGCACCAAAAGGTGGCGACCGGGGGCCCAGTACTTC.

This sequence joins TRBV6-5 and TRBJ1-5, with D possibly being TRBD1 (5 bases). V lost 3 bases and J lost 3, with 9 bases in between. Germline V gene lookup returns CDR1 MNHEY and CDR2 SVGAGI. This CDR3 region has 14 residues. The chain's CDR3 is CASSYGGDNQPQHF. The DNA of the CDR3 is TGTGCCAGCAGTTATGGGGGGGACAATCAGCCCCAGCATTTT.

The CDR3 DNA follows: TGTGCCACCAGCAGAGGGGGGGCGAACACCGGGGAGCTGTTTTTT. Residues: CATSRGGANTGELFF. J is TRBJ2-2 and V is TRBV15, with D possibly being TRBD2 (6 bases). Trimming cost V 1 base and J 0 bases, with 6 bases left between them. The CDR3 contains 15 residues. Germline V CDR1 and CDR2: LNHNV, YYDKDF (reference sequence).

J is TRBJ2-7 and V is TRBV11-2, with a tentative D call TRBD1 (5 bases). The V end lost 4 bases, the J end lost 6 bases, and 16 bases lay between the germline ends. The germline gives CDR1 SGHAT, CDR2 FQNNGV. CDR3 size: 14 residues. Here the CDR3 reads CASSSIRVGGEQYF. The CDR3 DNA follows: TGTGCCAGCAGCTCAATCAGGGTGGGTGGCGAGCAGTACTTC.

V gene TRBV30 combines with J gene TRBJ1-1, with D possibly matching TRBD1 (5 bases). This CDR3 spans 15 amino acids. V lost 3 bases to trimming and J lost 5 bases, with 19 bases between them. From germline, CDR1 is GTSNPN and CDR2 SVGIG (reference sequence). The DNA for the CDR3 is TGTGCCTGGAGGCAAAGGCTCTCAAGGGGTACTGAAGCTTTCTTT. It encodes CAWRQRLSRGTEAFF.

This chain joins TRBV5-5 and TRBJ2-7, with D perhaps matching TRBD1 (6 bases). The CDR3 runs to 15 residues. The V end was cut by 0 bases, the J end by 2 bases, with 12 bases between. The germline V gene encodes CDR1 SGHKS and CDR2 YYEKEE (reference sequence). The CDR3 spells CASSLGNRVPYEQYF. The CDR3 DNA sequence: TGTGCCAGCAGCTTGGGGAACAGGGTCCCCTACGAGCAGTACTTC.

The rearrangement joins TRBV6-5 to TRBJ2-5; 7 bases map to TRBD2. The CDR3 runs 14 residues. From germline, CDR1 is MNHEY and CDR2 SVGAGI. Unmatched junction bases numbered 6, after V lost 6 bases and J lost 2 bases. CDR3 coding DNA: TGTGCCAGCAGCTCCCAAGCGGGGCAAGAGACCCAGTACTTC. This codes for CASSSQAGQETQYF.

CDR3: CATHGGGNTDTQYF. Here the CDR3 DNA reads TGCGCCACCCACGGCGGGGGGAACACAGATACGCAGTATTTT. J is TRBJ2-3 and V is TRBV5-1; 8 bases map to TRBD2. V dropped 9 bases and J dropped 2; count of bases not matched to a gene: 8. Germline CDR1 is SGHRS and CDR2 is YFSETQ. The CDR3 contains 14 residues.

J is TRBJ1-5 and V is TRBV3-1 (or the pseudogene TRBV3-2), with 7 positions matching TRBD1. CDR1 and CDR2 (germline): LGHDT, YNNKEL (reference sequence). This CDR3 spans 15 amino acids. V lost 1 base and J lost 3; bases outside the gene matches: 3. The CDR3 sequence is CASSQGTGANQPQHF. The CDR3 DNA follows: TGTGCCAGCAGCCAAGGTACAGGGGCCAATCAGCCCCAGCATTTT.

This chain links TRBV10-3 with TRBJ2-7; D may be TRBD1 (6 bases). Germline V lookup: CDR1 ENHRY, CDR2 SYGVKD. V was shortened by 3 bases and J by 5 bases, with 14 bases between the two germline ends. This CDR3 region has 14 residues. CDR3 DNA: TGTGCCATCAGTGACAGGGGCAAAAGCGACGAGCAGTACTTC. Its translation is CAISDRGKSDEQYF.

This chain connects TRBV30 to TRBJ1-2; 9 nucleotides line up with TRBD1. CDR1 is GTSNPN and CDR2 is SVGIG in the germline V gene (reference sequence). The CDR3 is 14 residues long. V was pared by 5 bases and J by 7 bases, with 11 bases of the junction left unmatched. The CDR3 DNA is TGTGCCTGGGGATTCACAGGGGGCGCCTCTGGCTACACCTTC. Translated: CAWGFTGGASGYTF.

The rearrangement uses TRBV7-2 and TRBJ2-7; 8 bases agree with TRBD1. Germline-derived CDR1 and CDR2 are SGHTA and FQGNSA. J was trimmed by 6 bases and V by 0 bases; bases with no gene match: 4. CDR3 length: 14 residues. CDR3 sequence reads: CASSLAVDRVEQYF. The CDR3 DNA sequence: TGTGCCAGCAGCTTAGCGGTGGACAGGGTCGAGCAGTACTTC. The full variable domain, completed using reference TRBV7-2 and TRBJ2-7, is GAGVSQSPSNKVTEKGKDVELRCDPISGHTALYWYRQSLGQGLEFLIYFQGNSAPDKSGLPSDRFSAERTGGSVSTLTIQRTQQEDSAVYLCASSLAVDRVEQYFGPGTRLTVT.

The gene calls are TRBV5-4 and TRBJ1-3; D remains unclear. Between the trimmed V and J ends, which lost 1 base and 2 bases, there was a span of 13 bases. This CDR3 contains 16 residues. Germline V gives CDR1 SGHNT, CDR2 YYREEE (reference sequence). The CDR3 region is CASSLRSKGAGNTIYF. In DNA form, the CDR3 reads TGTGCCAGCAGCTTGAGGAGTAAGGGAGCTGGAAACACCATATATTTT.

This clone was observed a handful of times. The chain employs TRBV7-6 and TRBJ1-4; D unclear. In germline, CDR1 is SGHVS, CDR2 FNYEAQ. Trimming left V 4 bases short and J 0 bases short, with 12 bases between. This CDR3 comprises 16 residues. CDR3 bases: TGTGCCAGCAGCTCCCTTTCAGTTACAACTAATGAAAAACTGTTTTTT. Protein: CASSSLSVTTNEKLFF.

The CDR3, as DNA: TGTGCCAGCATCCGAAAATGGGGTGGGGAGGGGACTGAAGCTTTCTTT. It translates to CASIRKWGGEGTEAFF. The chain is built from TRBV9 and TRBJ1-1; a possible D gene is TRBD1 (5 bases). The CDR3 spans 16 residues. Germline V CDR1 and CDR2: SGDLS, YYNGEE. V shed 6 bases and J shed 5 bases, with 23 bases lying between them.

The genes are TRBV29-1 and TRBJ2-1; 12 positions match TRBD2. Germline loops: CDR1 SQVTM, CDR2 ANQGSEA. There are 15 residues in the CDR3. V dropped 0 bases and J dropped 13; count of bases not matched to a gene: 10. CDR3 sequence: CSVEDLRLAGGKQFF. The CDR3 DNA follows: TGCAGCGTTGAAGATCTTCGGCTAGCGGGGGGGAAACAGTTCTTC.

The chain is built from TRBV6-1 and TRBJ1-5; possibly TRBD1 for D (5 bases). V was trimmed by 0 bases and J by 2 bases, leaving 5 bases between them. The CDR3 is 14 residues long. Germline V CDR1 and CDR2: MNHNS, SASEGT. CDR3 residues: CASSEAGGNQPQHF. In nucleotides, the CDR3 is TGTGCCAGCAGTGAAGCAGGGGGCAATCAGCCCCAGCATTTT.

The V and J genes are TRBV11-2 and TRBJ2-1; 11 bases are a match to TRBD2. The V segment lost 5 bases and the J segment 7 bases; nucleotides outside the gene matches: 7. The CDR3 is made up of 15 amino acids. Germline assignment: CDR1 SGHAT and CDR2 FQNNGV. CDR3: CASSAGTSGYNEQFF. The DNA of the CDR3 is TGTGCCAGCAGCGCCGGGACTAGCGGCTATAATGAGCAGTTCTTC.

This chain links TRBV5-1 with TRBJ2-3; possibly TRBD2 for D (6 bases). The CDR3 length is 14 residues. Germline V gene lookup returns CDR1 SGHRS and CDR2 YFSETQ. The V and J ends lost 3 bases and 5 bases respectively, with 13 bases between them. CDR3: CASSSPSGVDTQYF. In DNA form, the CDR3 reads TGCGCCAGCAGCTCCCCATCGGGGGTAGATACGCAGTATTTT. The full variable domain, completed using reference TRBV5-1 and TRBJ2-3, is KAGVTQTPRYLIKTRGQQVTLSCSPISGHRSVSWYQQTPGQGLQFLFEYFSETQRNKGNFPGRFSGRQFSNSRSEMNVSTLELGDSALYLCASSSPSGVDTQYFGPGTRLTVL.

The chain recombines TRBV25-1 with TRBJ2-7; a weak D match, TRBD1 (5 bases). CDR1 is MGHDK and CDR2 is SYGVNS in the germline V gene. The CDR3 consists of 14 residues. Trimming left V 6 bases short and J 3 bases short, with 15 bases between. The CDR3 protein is CASSDQGIGYEQYF. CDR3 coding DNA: TGTGCCAGCAGCGACCAGGGAATAGGCTACGAGCAGTACTTC.